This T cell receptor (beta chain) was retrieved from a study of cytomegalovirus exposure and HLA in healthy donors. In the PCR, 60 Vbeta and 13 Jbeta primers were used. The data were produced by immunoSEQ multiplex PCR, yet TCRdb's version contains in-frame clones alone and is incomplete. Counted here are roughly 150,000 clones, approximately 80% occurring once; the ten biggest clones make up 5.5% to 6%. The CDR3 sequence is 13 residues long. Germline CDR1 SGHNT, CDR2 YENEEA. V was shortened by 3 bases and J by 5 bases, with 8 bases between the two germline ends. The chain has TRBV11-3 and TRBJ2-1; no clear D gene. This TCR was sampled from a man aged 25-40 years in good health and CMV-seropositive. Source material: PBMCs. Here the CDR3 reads CASSLSTNNEQFF. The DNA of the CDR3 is TGTGCCAGCAGCTTGTCTACGAACAATGAGCAGTTCTTC.